These 24 T cell receptor beta chains originate from one sample sequenced in a study of T cell responses to AZD1222 COVID-19 vaccine (dated by TCRdb to the early 2020s). The library was produced with the immunoSEQ multiplex PCR assay. TCRdb stores this immuneACCESS table with in-frame sequences only. Part of the clones is absent; in the studies checked, under half of the shortfall reflects unresolved V genes, and no reason is known for the rest. The sample profile shows 90,000 to 150,000 clones; roughly 89% of them were found once. 10% to 15% of the sample goes to the ten largest clones. The sample's time point label is to be understood as: baseline before first vaccination. Sequences were derived from peripheral blood, sampled on day 0 of AZD1222 vaccination. The origin of the receptors is an adult in good health.

The V and J genes are TRBV28 and TRBJ1-5; weak D call: TRBD1 (6 bases). Germline lookup yields CDR1 MDHEN and CDR2 SYDVKM. V was trimmed by 4 bases and J by 0 bases, leaving 10 bases between them. The CDR3 is 15 residues long. CDR3 nucleotides: TGTGCCAGCAGTTACAGGGTGCGTAGCAATCAGCCCCAGCATTTT. Protein sequence: CASSYRVRSNQPQHF.

The J gene is TRBJ2-5, the V gene TRBV14, with unresolved D. The V gene lost 1 base and the J gene lost 4 bases, with 7 bases spanning the gap. Germline loops: CDR1 SGHDN, CDR2 FVKESK. This CDR3 has 13 residues. Written as DNA, the CDR3 is TGTGCCAGCAGCCAAGCTCCTATAGAGACCCAGTACTTC. Translating gives CASSQAPIETQYF.

The CDR3 is CASKSYGTEAFF. CDR3 in DNA: TGTGCCAGTAAGAGCTATGGCACTGAAGCTTTCTTT. J is TRBJ1-1 and V is TRBV19; D is ambiguous. From germline, CDR1 is LNHDA and CDR2 SQIVND (reference sequence). CDR3 length equals 12 residues. V was trimmed by 7 bases and J by 4 bases, leaving 10 bases between them.

The chain recombines TRBV9 with TRBJ1-4; D is perhaps TRBD1 (5 bases). V lost 3 bases and J 8 bases, leaving 11 bases between the germline ends. CDR1 SGDLS and CDR2 YYNGEE come from the germline V gene. CDR3 length: 13 residues. The CDR3 here is CASSGDPHEKLFF. CDR3 nucleotides: TGTGCCAGCAGCGGGGACCCTCACGAAAAACTGTTTTTT.

In the case of this clone: One junction end does not reproduce the germline sequence, and a read error may be involved. The chain employs TRBV20-1 and TRBJ1-2, with 8 bases that match TRBD1. The CDR3 is made up of 11 amino acids. Germline V lookup: CDR1 DFQATT, CDR2 SNEGSKA (reference sequence). CDR3: CSASAGGYNGF. The CDR3 coding sequence is TGCAGTGCTAGTGCAGGGGGCTACAACGGCTTC.

The chain employs TRBV5-5 and TRBJ1-2; TRBD1 aligns across 7 bases. CDR1 SGHKS and CDR2 YYEKEE come from the germline V gene (reference sequence). After removal of 2 bases from V and 3 bases from J, the junction contained 1 base not matched to a gene. CDR3 size: 13 residues. The CDR3 nucleotides read TGTGCCAGCAGCTTTACAGGGGACTATGGCTACACCTTC. It codes for CASSFTGDYGYTF.

This chain uses TRBV3-1 (or the pseudogene TRBV3-2) with TRBJ2-5; TRBD1 matches 9 bases. Per the germline V gene, CDR1 is LGHDT and CDR2 is YNNKEL (reference sequence). J was trimmed by 5 bases and V by 1 base; bases with no gene match: 8. This CDR3 is built from 16 residues. The CDR3 bases are TGTGCCAGCAGCCAAGCAATGGGACAGGGTGGTGAGACCCAGTACTTC. As protein: CASSQAMGQGGETQYF.

This chain joins TRBV20-1 and TRBJ2-7; no clear D. This CDR3 contains 10 residues. Germline CDR1 is DFQATT and CDR2 is SNEGSKA (reference sequence). Trimming cost V 3 bases and J 4 bases, with 4 bases left between them. In DNA form, the CDR3 reads TGCAGTGCTAGCCGGTACGAGCAGTACTTC. Protein product: CSASRYEQYF.

This clone occurred a few times. The V gene is TRBV25-1, the J gene TRBJ1-4; possible D gene TRBD1, 5 bases. This CDR3 contains 15 residues. Trimming took 4 bases from V and 5 from J, leaving 14 bases between them. Germline CDR1 MGHDK, CDR2 SYGVNS. This CDR3 is CASSGDGTVNEKLFF. CDR3 nucleotides: TGTGCCAGCAGTGGAGACGGGACGGTGAATGAAAAACTGTTTTTT.

This chain joins TRBV7-9 and TRBJ2-1; the D call may be TRBD1 or TRBD2 (5 bases each). Trimming cost V 0 bases and J 7 bases, with 13 bases left between them. The CDR3 sequence is 15 residues long. Germline V CDR1 and CDR2: SEHNR, FQNEAQ (reference sequence). CDR3 sequence: CASSLAGTPGNEQFF. The CDR3 region has the DNA TGTGCCAGCAGCTTAGCGGGGACCCCTGGAAATGAGCAGTTCTTC.

The J gene is TRBJ2-7, the V gene TRBV28, with 8 bases aligning to TRBD2. Germline V CDR1 and CDR2: MDHEN, SYDVKM. The CDR3 is 15 residues long. The junction had 10 bases not matched to a gene; V was cut back by 3 bases and J by 6 bases. Written as DNA, the CDR3 is TGTGCCAGCAGTTTTGGGACTAGGGGACCGGGCGAGCAGTACTTC. Translating gives CASSFGTRGPGEQYF.

This clone was counted a single time. The chain recombines TRBV29-1 with TRBJ2-1; the D gene is possibly TRBD2 (6 bases). There are 12 residues in the CDR3. Germline V gene lookup returns CDR1 SQVTM and CDR2 ANQGSEA. Between the trimmed V and J ends, which lost 3 bases and 7 bases, there was a span of 10 bases. The DNA of the CDR3 is TGCAGCGTTGACGGGACTCTAAATGAGCAGTTCTTC. It is translated as CSVDGTLNEQFF.

The chain couples TRBV5-4 to TRBJ2-3; 10 nucleotides line up with TRBD2. CDR3 length: 16 residues. The germline V gene encodes CDR1 SGHNT and CDR2 YYREEE (reference sequence). V lost 1 base and J lost 2; bases outside the gene matches: 4. CDR3 nucleotide sequence: TGTGCCAGCAGCTTGTTACTAGCGGGATACACAGATACGCAGTATTTT. This encodes CASSLLLAGYTDTQYF.

The V call is TRBV4-1, the J call TRBJ2-7; D is unclear. Trimming removed 1 base from V and 0 bases from J, with 10 bases in between. Per germline, CDR1 MGHRA and CDR2 YSYEKL. This CDR3 is built from 15 residues. CDR3 sequence reads: CASSQALLSSYEQYF. CDR3 sequence (DNA): TGCGCCAGCAGCCAAGCACTGTTAAGCTCCTACGAGCAGTACTTC.

In this sample, this clone turned up a few times. The chain joins TRBV6-5 to TRBJ1-5; the D gene is possibly TRBD1 (6 bases). V was clipped by 8 bases and J by 0 bases, with 11 bases between them. The germline V gene has CDR1 MNHEY and CDR2 SVGAGI. CDR3 length: 14 residues. The CDR3 reads CASAGAHSNQPQHF. DNA for the CDR3: TGTGCCAGCGCGGGGGCCCATAGCAATCAGCCCCAGCATTTT.

The rearrangement joins TRBV2 to TRBJ2-1, with 7 bases identical to TRBD2. V was pared by 5 bases and J by 8 bases, with 9 bases of the junction left unmatched. The germline CDR1 and CDR2 sequences are SNHLY and FYNNEI. This CDR3 is 14 amino acids long. CDR3 residues: CASSRTRSMDEQFF. DNA for the CDR3: TGTGCCAGCAGTCGGACTAGAAGTATGGATGAGCAGTTCTTC.

This sequence joins TRBV27 and TRBJ1-4; D unclear. V gave up 8 bases and J gave up 0 bases, with 13 bases separating them. This CDR3 has 15 residues. Germline V CDR1 and CDR2: MNHEY, SMNVEV (reference sequence). In DNA, the CDR3 is TGTGCCAGCCAAAGGTTCGGGGCAACTAATGAAAAACTGTTTTTT. Protein product: CASQRFGATNEKLFF.

The rearrangement links TRBV3-1 (or the pseudogene TRBV3-2) to TRBJ1-1; 11 bases line up with TRBD1. J lost 11 bases, V lost 1 base, and 6 bases had no gene match. Germline V gene lookup returns CDR1 LGHDT and CDR2 YNNKEL (reference sequence). CDR3 size: 14 residues. CDR3 amino acids: CASSQGTGGAEAFF. Written as DNA, the CDR3 is TGTGCCAGCAGCCAAGGGACAGGGGGCGCGGAGGCTTTCTTT.

The J gene is TRBJ1-6, the V gene TRBV2, with TRBD1 matching 8 bases. Looked up from germline, CDR1 is SNHLY and CDR2 is FYNNEI. This CDR3 region has 14 residues. Germline trimming cut 7 bases from V and 7 bases from J; bases unmatched to any gene: 6. CDR3 DNA sequence: TGTGCCAGCATCGGGGACAGGACAAATTCACCCCTCCACTTT. This encodes CASIGDRTNSPLHF.

This clone has only one observation. This chain uses TRBV7-2 with TRBJ2-3; 14 bases match TRBD2. This CDR3 spans 19 amino acids. The ends lost 2 bases at V and 6 bases at J; junction bases unmatched: 13. Looked up from germline, CDR1 is SGHTA and CDR2 is FQGNSA. The CDR3 DNA reads TGTGCCAGCAGCTTAAGGGCGACTAGCGGGAGGGGGTCGTTTGATACGCAGTATTTT. It codes for CASSLRATSGRGSFDTQYF.

This chain joins TRBV19 and TRBJ1-3, with D perhaps matching TRBD1 (6 bases). Germline lookup yields CDR1 LNHDA and CDR2 SQIVND (reference sequence). This CDR3 contains 14 residues. V lost 7 bases and J 2 bases, leaving 12 bases between the germline ends. CDR3 sequence (DNA): TGTGCCAGTACCAAACAGGGCCCTGGAAACACCATATATTTT. Translation: CASTKQGPGNTIYF.

This clone has only one observation. The V gene is TRBV7-9, the J gene TRBJ2-7; unclear D gene. CDR3 length: 11 amino acids. V was cut by 5 bases and J by 4 bases, with 6 bases left in between. Germline V lookup: CDR1 SEHNR, CDR2 FQNEAQ (reference sequence). This chain's CDR3 is CASSDGYEQYF. The CDR3 nucleotides are TGTGCCAGCAGCGATGGTTACGAGCAGTACTTC.

V gene TRBV2 combines with J gene TRBJ2-5, with D perhaps matching TRBD1 (5 bases). Germline values: CDR1 SNHLY, CDR2 FYNNEI. Trimming took 8 bases from V and 1 from J, leaving 17 bases between them. The CDR3 has 15 amino acids. DNA for the CDR3: TGTGCCAGCGGGGCGGTCGGCGATTCCCAAGAGACCCAGTACTTC. As protein: CASGAVGDSQETQYF.

The chain links TRBV6-4 to TRBJ2-7, with D unresolved. CDR1 is MRHNA, CDR2 SNTAGT, per germline. V shed 4 bases and J shed 3 bases, with 10 bases lying between them. CDR3 length: 13 amino acids. DNA for the CDR3: TGTGCCAGCAGTGTCGCAGCCAACTACGAGCAGTACTTC. It codes for CASSVAANYEQYF.